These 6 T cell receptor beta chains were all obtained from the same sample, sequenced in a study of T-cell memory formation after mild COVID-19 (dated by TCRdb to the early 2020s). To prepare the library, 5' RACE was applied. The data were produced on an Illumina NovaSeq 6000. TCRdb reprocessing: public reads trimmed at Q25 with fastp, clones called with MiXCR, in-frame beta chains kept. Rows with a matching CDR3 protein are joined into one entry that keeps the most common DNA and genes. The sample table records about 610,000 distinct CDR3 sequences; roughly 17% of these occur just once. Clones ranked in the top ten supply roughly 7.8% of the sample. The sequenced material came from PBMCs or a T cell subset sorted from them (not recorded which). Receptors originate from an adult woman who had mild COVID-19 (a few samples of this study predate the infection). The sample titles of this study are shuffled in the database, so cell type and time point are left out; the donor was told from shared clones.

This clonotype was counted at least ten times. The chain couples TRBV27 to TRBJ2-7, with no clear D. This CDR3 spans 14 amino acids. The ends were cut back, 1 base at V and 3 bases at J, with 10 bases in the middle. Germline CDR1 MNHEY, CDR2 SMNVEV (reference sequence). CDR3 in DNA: TGTGCCAGCAGTTTATTTTCAGGTAGCTACGAGCAGTACTTC. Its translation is CASSLFSGSYEQYF.

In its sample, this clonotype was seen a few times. The CDR3 DNA reads as TGCAGTGCTAGAGACCGTCCCCTAGGTGAGCAGTTCTTC. It translates to CSARDRPLGEQFF. The V and J genes are TRBV20-1 and TRBJ2-1; D uncertain. This CDR3 has 13 amino acids. Trimming removed 0 bases at V and 9 bases at J, with 12 bases between. Germline lookup yields CDR1 DFQATT and CDR2 SNEGSKA (reference sequence).

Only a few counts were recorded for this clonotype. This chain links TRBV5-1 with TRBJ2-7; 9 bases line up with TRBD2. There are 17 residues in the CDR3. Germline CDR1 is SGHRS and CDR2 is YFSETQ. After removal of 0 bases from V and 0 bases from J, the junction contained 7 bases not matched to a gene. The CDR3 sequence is CASSLEASGVFSYEQYF. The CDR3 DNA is TGCGCCAGCAGCTTGGAGGCTAGCGGGGTGTTCTCCTACGAGCAGTACTTC.

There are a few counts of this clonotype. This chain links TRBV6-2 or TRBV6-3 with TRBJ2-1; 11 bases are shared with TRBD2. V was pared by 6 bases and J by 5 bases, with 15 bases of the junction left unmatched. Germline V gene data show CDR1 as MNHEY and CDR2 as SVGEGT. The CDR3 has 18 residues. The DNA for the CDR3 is TGTGCCAGCAGACCTCTCTTCTCTAGCGGGGGGACACACAATGAGCAGTTCTTC. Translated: CASRPLFSSGGTHNEQFF.

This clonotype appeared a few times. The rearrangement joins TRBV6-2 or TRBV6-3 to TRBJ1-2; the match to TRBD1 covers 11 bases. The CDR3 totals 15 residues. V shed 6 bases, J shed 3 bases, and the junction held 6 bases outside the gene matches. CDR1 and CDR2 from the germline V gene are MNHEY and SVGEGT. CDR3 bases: TGTGCCAGCAGACCCGGGACAGGGGGATACTATGGCTACACCTTC. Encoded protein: CASRPGTGGYYGYTF.

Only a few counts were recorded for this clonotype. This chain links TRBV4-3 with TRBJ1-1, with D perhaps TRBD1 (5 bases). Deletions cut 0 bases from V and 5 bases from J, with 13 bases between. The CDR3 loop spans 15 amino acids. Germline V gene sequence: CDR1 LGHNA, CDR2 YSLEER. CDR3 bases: TGCGCCAGCAGCCAAGACTTAAGGGGAGGGACTGAAGCTTTCTTT. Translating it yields CASSQDLRGGTEAFF.